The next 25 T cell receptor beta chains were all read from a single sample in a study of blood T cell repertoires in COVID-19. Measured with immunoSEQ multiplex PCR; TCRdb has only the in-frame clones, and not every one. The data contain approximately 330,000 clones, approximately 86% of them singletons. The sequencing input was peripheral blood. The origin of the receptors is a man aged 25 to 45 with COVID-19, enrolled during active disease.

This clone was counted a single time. The CDR3 protein is CASSSPGQGTDTQYF. The CDR3 nucleotides read TGCGCCAGCAGCAGCCCGGGACAGGGGACAGATACGCAGTATTTT. The chain carries TRBV5-1 and TRBJ2-3, with 10 nucleotides matching TRBD1. The CDR3 totals 15 residues. Germline V gene lookup returns CDR1 SGHRS and CDR2 YFSETQ. The trim removed 4 bases at V and 3 bases at J, leaving 5 bases unmatched.

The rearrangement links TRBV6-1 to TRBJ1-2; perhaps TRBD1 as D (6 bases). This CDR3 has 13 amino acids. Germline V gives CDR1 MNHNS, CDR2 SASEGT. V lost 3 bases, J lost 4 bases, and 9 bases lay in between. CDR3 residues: CASSDDRTYGYTF. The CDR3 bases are TGTGCCAGCAGTGACGACAGGACCTATGGCTACACCTTC.

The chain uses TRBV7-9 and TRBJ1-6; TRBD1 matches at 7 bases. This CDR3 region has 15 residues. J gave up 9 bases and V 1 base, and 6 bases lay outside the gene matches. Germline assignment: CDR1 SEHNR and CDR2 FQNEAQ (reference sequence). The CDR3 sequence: CASSLGQGHGSPLHF. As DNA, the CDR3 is TGTGCCAGCAGCTTAGGACAGGGTCACGGTTCACCCCTCCACTTT.

The CDR3: CASSSDSGGTDTQYF. Written as DNA, the CDR3 is TGCGCCAGCAGCTCGGATAGCGGGGGCACAGATACGCAGTATTTT. The chain is built from TRBV5-1 and TRBJ2-3; 8 bases agree with TRBD2. Germline V gene sequence: CDR1 SGHRS, CDR2 YFSETQ. The V and J ends lost 3 bases and 1 base, in that order; junction bases with no gene match: 4. CDR3 size: 15 residues.

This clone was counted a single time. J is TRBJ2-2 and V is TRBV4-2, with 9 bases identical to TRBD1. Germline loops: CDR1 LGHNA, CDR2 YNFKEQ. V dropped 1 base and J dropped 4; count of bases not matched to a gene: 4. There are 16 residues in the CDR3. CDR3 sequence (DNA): TGTGCCAGCAGCCAAGTTGGGACAGGGCCCACCGGGGAGCTGTTTTTT. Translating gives CASSQVGTGPTGELFF.

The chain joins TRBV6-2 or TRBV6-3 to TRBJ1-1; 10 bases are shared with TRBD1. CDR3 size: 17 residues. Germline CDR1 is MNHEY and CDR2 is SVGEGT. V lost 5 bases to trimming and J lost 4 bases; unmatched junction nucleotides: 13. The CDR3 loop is CASSPLGTGVSGTEAFF. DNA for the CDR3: TGTGCCAGCAGTCCCCTCGGGACAGGGGTTTCAGGCACTGAAGCTTTCTTT.

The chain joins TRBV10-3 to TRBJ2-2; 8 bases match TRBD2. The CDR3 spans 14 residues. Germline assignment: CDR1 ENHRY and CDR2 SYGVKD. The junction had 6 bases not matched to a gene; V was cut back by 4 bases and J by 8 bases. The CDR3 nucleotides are TGTGCCATCAGTGGAAGGACTAGCAGGGGGGAGCTGTTTTTT. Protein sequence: CAISGRTSRGELFF.

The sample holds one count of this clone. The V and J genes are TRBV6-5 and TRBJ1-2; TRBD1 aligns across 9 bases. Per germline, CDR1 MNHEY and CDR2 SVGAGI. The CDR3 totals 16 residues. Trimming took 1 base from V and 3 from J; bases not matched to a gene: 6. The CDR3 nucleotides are TGTGCCAGCAGTTACTTAGAGGGACAGGGCTACTATGGCTACACCTTC. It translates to CASSYLEGQGYYGYTF.

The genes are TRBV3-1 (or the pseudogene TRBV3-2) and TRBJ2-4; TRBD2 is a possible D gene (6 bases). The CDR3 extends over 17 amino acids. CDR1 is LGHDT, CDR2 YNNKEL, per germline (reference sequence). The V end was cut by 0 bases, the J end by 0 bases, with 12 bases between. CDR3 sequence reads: CASSQDPRRVAKNIQYF. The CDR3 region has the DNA TGTGCCAGCAGCCAAGATCCACGGAGGGTAGCCAAAAACATTCAGTACTTC.

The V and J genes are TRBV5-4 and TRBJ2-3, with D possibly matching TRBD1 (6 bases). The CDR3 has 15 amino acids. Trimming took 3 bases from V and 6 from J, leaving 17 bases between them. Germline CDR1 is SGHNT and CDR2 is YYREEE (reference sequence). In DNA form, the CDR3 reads TGTGCCAGCAGCTGGATGGGGGCCAACATGGATACGCAGTATTTT. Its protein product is CASSWMGANMDTQYF.

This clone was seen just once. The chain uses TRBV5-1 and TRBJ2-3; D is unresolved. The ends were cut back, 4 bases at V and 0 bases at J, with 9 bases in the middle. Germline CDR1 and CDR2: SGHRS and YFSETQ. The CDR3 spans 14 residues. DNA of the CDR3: TGCGCCAGCAGCACCTTTCAGAGCACAGATACGCAGTATTTT. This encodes CASSTFQSTDTQYF.

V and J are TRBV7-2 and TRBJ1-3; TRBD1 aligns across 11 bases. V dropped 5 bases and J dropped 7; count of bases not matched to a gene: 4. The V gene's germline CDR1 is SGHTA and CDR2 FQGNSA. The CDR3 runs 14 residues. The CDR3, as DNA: TGTGCCAGCAGCGGACAGGGGGCGTCGAACACCATATATTTT. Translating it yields CASSGQGASNTIYF.

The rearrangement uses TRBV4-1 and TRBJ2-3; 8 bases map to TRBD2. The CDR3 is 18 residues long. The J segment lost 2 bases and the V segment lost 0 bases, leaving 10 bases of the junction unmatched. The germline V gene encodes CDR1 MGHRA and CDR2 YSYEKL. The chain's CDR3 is CASSQDRGGSGFTDTQYF. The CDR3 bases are TGCGCCAGCAGCCAAGATCGGGGGGGTAGCGGATTCACAGATACGCAGTATTTT.

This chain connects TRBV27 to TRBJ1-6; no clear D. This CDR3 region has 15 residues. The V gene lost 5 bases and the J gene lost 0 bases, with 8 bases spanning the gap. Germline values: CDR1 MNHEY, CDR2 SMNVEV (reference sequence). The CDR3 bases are TGTGCCAGCAGTAAGCCGATCTCCTATAATTCACCCCTCCACTTT. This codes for CASSKPISYNSPLHF.

The CDR3 loop is CASSPRGAVDEQYF. In nucleotides, the CDR3 is TGTGCCAGCAGCCCCCGGGGGGCTGTCGACGAGCAGTACTTC. This sequence joins TRBV25-1 and TRBJ2-7, with D tentatively TRBD2 (7 bases). The CDR3 has 14 amino acids. The germline CDR1 and CDR2 sequences are MGHDK and SYGVNS. Trimming took off 6 bases at V and 5 bases at J, with 17 bases between the two ends.

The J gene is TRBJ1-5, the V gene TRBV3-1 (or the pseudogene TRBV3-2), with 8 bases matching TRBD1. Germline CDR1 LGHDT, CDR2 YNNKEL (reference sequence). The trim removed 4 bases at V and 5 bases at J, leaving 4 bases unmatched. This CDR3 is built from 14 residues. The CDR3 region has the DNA TGTGCCAGCAGCCCGCGGACAGGGTATCAGCCCCAGCATTTT. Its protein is CASSPRTGYQPQHF.

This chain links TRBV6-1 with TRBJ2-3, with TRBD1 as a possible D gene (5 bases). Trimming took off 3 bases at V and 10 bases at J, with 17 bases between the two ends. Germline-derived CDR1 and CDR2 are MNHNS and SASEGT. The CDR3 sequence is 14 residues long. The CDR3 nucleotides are TGTGCCAGCAGTGAGGGTGTGGGGCTACGCCCGCAGTATTTT. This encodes CASSEGVGLRPQYF.

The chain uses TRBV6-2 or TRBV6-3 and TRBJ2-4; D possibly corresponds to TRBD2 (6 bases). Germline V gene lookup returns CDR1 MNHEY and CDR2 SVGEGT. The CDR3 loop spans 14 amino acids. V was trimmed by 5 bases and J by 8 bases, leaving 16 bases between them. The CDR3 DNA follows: TGTGCCAGCAGTCGGGACTCCCCTGGGGACATTCAGTACTTC. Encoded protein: CASSRDSPGDIQYF.

DNA for the CDR3: TGTGCCAGCAGGCCGGGACTAGCTCCCGGGGAGCTGTTTTTT. This sequence encodes CASRPGLAPGELFF. The J gene is TRBJ2-2, the V gene TRBV6-5, with 9 bases lining up with TRBD2. Germline V CDR1 and CDR2: MNHEY, SVGAGI. This CDR3 has 14 amino acids. V lost 6 bases to trimming and J lost 6 bases; unmatched junction nucleotides: 5.

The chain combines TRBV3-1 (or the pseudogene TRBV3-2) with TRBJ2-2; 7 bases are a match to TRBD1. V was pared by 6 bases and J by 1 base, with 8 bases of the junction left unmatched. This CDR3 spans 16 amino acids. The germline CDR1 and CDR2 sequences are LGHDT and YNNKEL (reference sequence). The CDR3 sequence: CASRYSGQLNTGELFF. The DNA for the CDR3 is TGTGCCAGCAGATACTCGGGACAGTTGAACACCGGGGAGCTGTTTTTT.

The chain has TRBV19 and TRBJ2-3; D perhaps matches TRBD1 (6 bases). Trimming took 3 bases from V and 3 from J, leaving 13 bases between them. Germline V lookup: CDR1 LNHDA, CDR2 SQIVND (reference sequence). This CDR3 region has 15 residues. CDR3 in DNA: TGTGCCAGTAGTATTCTGGGGGCCGGGACAGATACGCAGTATTTT. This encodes CASSILGAGTDTQYF. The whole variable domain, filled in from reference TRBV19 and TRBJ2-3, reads DGGITQSPKYLFRKEGQNVTLSCEQNLNHDAMYWYRQDPGQGLRLIYYSQIVNDFQKGDIAEGYSVSREKKESFPLTVTSAQKNPTAFYLCASSILGAGTDTQYFGPGTRLTVL.

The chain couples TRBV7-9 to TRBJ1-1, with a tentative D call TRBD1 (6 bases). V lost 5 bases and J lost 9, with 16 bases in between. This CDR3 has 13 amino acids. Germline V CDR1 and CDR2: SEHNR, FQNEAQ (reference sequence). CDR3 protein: CASSPRGRDKAFF. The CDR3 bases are TGTGCCAGCAGCCCCCGGGGCAGGGACAAAGCTTTCTTT.

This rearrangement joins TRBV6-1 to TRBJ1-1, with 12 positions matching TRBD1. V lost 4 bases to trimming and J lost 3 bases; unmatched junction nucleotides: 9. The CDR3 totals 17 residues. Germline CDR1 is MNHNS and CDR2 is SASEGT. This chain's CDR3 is CASSGRGTGGLYTEAFF. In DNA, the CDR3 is TGTGCCAGCAGTGGGAGGGGGACAGGGGGCTTATACACTGAAGCTTTCTTT.

The CDR3 region is CASSYGRLAGSSYEQYF. The CDR3 DNA reads TGTGCCAGCAGTTATGGCCGACTAGCGGGTAGCTCCTACGAGCAGTACTTC. The chain recombines TRBV6-2 or TRBV6-3 with TRBJ2-7; 10 nucleotides line up with TRBD2. V lost 3 bases, J lost 0 bases, and 8 bases stayed unmatched. The CDR3 sequence is 17 residues long. Per the germline V gene, CDR1 is MNHEY and CDR2 is SVGEGT.

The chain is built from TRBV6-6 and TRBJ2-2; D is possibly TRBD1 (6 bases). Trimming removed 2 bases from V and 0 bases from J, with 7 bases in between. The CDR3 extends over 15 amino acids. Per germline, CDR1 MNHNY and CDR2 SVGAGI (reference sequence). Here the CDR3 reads CASSYHRANTGELFF. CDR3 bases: TGTGCCAGCAGTTACCACAGGGCGAACACCGGGGAGCTGTTTTTT.